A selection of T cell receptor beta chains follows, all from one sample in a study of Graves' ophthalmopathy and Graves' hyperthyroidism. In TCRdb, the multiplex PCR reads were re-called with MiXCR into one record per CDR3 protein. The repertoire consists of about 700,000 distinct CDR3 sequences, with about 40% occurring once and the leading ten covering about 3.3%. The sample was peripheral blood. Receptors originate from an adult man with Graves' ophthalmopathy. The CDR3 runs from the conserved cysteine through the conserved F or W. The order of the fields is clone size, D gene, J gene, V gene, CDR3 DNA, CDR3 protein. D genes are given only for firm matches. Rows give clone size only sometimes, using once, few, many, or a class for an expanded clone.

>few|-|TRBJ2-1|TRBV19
TGTGCCAGTACTAGCCCTCCAAGGAATGAGCAGTTCTTC
CASTSPPRNEQFF
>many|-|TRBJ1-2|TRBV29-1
TGCAGCGTCCCCGGGACGGACTATGGCTACACCTTC
CSVPGTDYGYTF
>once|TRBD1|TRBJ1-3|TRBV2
TGTGCCAGCAGTTCCGGGACAGCGAACACCATATATTTT
CASSSGTANTIYF
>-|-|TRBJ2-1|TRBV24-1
TGTGCCACCAGTGACTCCGGGACTCCCGTCAATGAGCAGTTCTTC
CATSDSGTPVNEQFF
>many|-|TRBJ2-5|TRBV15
TGTGCCACCAGCAGAGATAGTAACCCCCAAGAGACCCAGTACTTC
CATSRDSNPQETQYF
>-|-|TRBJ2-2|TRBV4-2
TGTGCCAGCAGCCAAGAAGTGAACACCGGGGAGCTGTTTTTT
CASSQEVNTGELFF
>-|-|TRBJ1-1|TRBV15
TGTGCCACCAGCGCCGCGGGGGGCAGAAGTATGAACACTGAAGCTTTCTTT
CATSAAGGRSMNTEAFF
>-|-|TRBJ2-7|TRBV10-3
TGTGCCAGCAGTACTGGGGACGGTCTCCTTGGCGAGCAGTACTTC
CASSTGDGLLGEQYF
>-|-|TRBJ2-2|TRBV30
TGTGCCTGGACTGCGAACACCGGGGAGCTGTTTTTT
CAWTANTGELFF
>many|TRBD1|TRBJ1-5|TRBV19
TGTGCCAGTAGGTTTCGACAGGGGCTTCAGCCCCAGCATTTT
CASRFRQGLQPQHF
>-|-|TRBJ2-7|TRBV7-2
TGCGCCAGCAGCCCCCCGAGCTCCTACGAGCAGCACTTC
CASSPPSSYEQHF
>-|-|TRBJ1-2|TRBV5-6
TGTGCCAGCAGCTTGGCTCACAGCCCTAACTATGGCTACACCTTC
CASSLAHSPNYGYTF
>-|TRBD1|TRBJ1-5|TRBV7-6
TGTGCCAGCAGCCCGTTAATCGGGACAGGGGACCAGCCCCAGCATTTT
CASSPLIGTGDQPQHF
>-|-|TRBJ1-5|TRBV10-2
TGCGCCAGCAGCATGGCAGGGCACAATCAGCCCCAGCATTTT
CASSMAGHNQPQHF
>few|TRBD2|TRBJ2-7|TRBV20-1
TGCAGTGCTAGAGTAGCGGGAGGGTCCTACGAGCAGTACTTC
CSARVAGGSYEQYF
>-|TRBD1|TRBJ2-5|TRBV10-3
TGTGCCATCCTCGACCCGGGACAGCAAGAGACCCAGTACTTC
CAILDPGQQETQYF
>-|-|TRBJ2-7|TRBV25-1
TGTGCCTGGAGTGTACCGGGACACAGCTACGAGCAGTACTTC
CAWSVPGHSYEQYF
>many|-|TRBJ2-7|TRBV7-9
TGTGCCAGCAGCTTAGTAGGTTGGGGTGAGCAGTACTTC
CASSLVGWGEQYF
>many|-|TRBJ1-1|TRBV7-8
TGTGCCAGCAGCTTATCCAGGGGCACTGAAGCTTTCTTT
CASSLSRGTEAFF
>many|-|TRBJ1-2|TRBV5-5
TGTGCCAGCAGCTTGAGGGGGGCTCTGGCTGGCTACACCTTC
CASSLRGALAGYTF
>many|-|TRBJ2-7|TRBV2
TGTGCCAGTAGGCCCAGTCTTGGGGGGAGCCTTTCGGAGCAGTACTTC
CASRPSLGGSLSEQYF
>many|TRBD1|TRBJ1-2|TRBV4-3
TGCGCCAGCAGCCATGTGGACAGGGGGCATGGCTACACCTTC
CASSHVDRGHGYTF
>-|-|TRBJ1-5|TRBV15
TGTGCCACCAGCAGCTCGGACCTCGGTCAGCCCCAGCATTTT
CATSSSDLGQPQHF
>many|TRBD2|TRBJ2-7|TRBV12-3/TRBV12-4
TGTGCCAGCGGCCGTCGCGGGAGAACGGACGAGCAGTACTTC
CASGRRGRTDEQYF
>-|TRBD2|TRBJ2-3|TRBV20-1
TGCAGTGCTAGGGGGACTAGCGGGACGAGATCTAGCACAGATACGCAGTATTTT
CSARGTSGTRSSTDTQYF
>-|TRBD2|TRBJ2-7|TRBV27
TGTGCCAGCAGTTCTGGACTAGCTTCTAACGAGCAGTACTTC
CASSSGLASNEQYF
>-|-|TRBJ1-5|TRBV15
TGTGCCACCAGCACGAGGGGTACGGGGAAAGAGACCCAGCATTTT
CATSTRGTGKETQHF
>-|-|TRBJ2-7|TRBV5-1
TGCGCCAGCAGCTTGCCCGGGAAACTCTACGAGCAGTACTTC
CASSLPGKLYEQYF
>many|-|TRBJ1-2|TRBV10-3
TGTGCCATCAAAGTGGAAACAGGGATAAGGGGAGGCTACACCTTC
CAIKVETGIRGGYTF
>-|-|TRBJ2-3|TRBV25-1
TGTACCAGCAGTGAGTTCCATTCCTCCACAGATACGCAGTATTTT
CTSSEFHSSTDTQYF
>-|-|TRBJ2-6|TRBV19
TGTGCCAGTAGTACTCTCTTCCAGGTCAACGTCCTGACTTTC
CASSTLFQVNVLTF
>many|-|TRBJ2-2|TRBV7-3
TGTGCCAGCAGCTTACCACTTGCGGGGCCCGGGGAGCTGTTTTTT
CASSLPLAGPGELFF
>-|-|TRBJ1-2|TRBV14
TGTGCCAGCAGTCGTGGACAGTCTGGGGCGATTGGCTACACCTTC
CASSRGQSGAIGYTF
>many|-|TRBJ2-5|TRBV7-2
TGTGCCAGCAGCTTAGAGCACAGAAAAGAGACCCAGTACTTC
CASSLEHRKETQYF
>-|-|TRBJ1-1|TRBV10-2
TGTGCCCGCAGTGGACAAATGAACACTGAAGCTTTCTTT
CARSGQMNTEAFF
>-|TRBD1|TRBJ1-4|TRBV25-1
TGTGCCAGCAGTGCCTACAGGGGGACAAGTGAAAAACTGTTTTTT
CASSAYRGTSEKLFF
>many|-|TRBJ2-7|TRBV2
TGTGCCAGCAGTCCGCCCCCGGCAGATACGAAGCAGTACTTC
CASSPPPADTKQYF
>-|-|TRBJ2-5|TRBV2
TGTGCCAGCAGTCAGGCCTTTGAGACCCAGTACTTC
CASSQAFETQYF
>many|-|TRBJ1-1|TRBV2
TGTGCCAGCAGTGAACTGGAAGCGGGGACGGGAGGGGGGACTGAAGCTTTCTTT
CASSELEAGTGGGTEAFF
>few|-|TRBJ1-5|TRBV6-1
TGTGCCAGCAGTGACCTCCCACGGGGAGAGGTGCAGCCCCAGCATTTT
CASSDLPRGEVQPQHF
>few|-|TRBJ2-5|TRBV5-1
TGCGCCAGCACCCCCGGAGGGGGGGGAAGCCAAGAGACCCAGTACTTC
CASTPGGGGSQETQYF
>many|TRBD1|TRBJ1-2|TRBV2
TGTGCCAGCAGGGGGACAGGCCTGGGCGGCTACACCTTC
CASRGTGLGGYTF
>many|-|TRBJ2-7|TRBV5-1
TGCGCCAGCAGCTTCGGTGTCTATGCGGGTGACGAGCAGTACTTC
CASSFGVYAGDEQYF
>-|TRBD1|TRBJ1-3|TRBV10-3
TGTGCCATCAGTGAAGACAGGGCTGGAAACACCATATATTTT
CAISEDRAGNTIYF
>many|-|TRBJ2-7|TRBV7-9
TGTGCCAGCAGCTCCCGGTGGCACGAGCAGTACTTC
CASSSRWHEQYF
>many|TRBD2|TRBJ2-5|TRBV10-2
TGCGCCACCCTTAGCGGGAGTATACAGACCCAGTACTTC
CATLSGSIQTQYF
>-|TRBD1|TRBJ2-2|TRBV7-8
TGTGCCAGCAGCCAAGCGACAGGGGACAACACCGGGGAGCTGTTTTTT
CASSQATGDNTGELFF
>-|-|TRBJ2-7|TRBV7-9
TGTGCCAGCAGCCCCCGCGTAGGAGGCAAGGACGAGCAGTACTTC
CASSPRVGGKDEQYF
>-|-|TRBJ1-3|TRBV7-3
TGTGCCAGCAGCCAAGCCGGGACCGCTGGAAACACCATATATTTT
CASSQAGTAGNTIYF
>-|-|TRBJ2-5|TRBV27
TGTGCCAGCAGTATCGTCGGGGTTGAGACCCAGTACTTC
CASSIVGVETQYF